The 6 T cell receptor beta chains reported below all come from one sample, sequenced in a study of human T cells and chemical hapten exposure. Described time point: patch test 1, 2 weeks after DPC sensitization. The treatment denotes: therapeutic diphenylcyclopropenone sensitization with weekly scalp DPC. One entry per CDR3 protein, called by TCRdb with MiXCR from the RACE reads. This table holds tens of thousands of distinct CDR3 sequences, about 11% found once. Sequenced material: whole blood, taken in connection with sensitization to the hapten diphenylcyclopropenone (DPC). These receptors came from a woman between 45 and 65 years old with alopecia areata. Some clones in this sample may be carry-over from other donors' samples.

In regard to this clonotype: A much larger clone is a single base away; this may be a read error. This chain links TRBV6-5 with TRBJ2-7; perhaps TRBD2 as D (6 bases). The CDR3 has 13 amino acids. Per germline, CDR1 MNHEY and CDR2 SVGAGI. The CDR3 here is CASRGTSTYKQYF. The CDR3 region has the DNA TGTGCCAGCAGGGGGACTTCCACCTACAAGCAGTACTTC.

The chain uses TRBV29-1 and TRBJ1-6; TRBD1 agrees at 8 bases. The CDR3 is 12 residues long. After removal of 6 bases from V and 7 bases from J, the junction contained 2 bases not matched to a gene. CDR1 is SQVTM and CDR2 is ANQGSEA in the germline V gene. Written as DNA, the CDR3 is TGCAGCGTGCGACAGGGGAATTCACCCCTCCACTTT. It yields the protein CSVRQGNSPLHF.

Only a few counts were recorded for this clonotype. The chain employs TRBV18 and TRBJ1-2, with 9 bases identical to TRBD1. This CDR3 region has 15 residues. V shed 4 bases and J 8 bases; nucleotides not matched to a gene: 11. Germline lookup yields CDR1 KGHSH and CDR2 LQKENI. CDR3 loop: CASSRHPGQGEGYTF. CDR3 nucleotides: TGTGCCAGCTCACGTCACCCGGGACAGGGCGAAGGCTACACCTTC. Full variable domain (rest looked up from reference TRBV18 and TRBJ1-2): NAGVMQNPRHLVRRRGQEARLRCSPMKGHSHVYWYRQLPEEGLKFMVYLQKENIIDESGMPKERFSAEFPKEGPSILRIQQVVRGDSAAYFCASSRHPGQGEGYTFGSGTRLTVV.

This clonotype was observed many times. This sequence joins TRBV28 and TRBJ1-3, with 9 nucleotides matching TRBD1. Trimming took 5 bases from V and 1 from J; bases not matched to a gene: 6. This CDR3 comprises 16 residues. CDR1 and CDR2 from the germline V gene are MDHEN and SYDVKM. The CDR3 DNA sequence: TGTGCCAGCAGTCTCCGGACAGGGGTTTCTGGAAACACCATATATTTT. Translating gives CASSLRTGVSGNTIYF.

This clonotype was seen ten or more times. V usage is TRBV29-1 and J usage is TRBJ1-2; 10 positions agree with TRBD1. With V trimmed by 4 bases and J by 7 bases, 6 bases remained unmatched. Looked up from germline, CDR1 is SQVTM and CDR2 is ANQGSEA. The CDR3 consists of 13 residues. The CDR3 protein is CSVARTGGSGYTF. CDR3 sequence (DNA): TGCAGCGTTGCAAGGACAGGGGGGTCTGGCTACACCTTC.

This clonotype has at least ten counts. The CDR3 reads CASSLVKTPPTWQGNTGELFF. CDR3 coding DNA: TGTGCCAGCAGCTTAGTAAAAACTCCCCCCACTTGGCAGGGGAACACCGGGGAGCTGTTTTTT. The V call is TRBV11-2, the J call TRBJ2-2, with D possibly TRBD1 on 5 matching bases. Germline V gene sequence: CDR1 SGHAT, CDR2 FQNNGV. V was trimmed by 1 base and J by 1 base, leaving 25 bases between them. The CDR3 is 21 amino acids. The entire variable domain, with the rest obtained from reference TRBV11-2 and TRBJ2-2, is as follows: EAGVAQSPRYKIIEKRQSVAFWCNPISGHATLYWYQQILGQGPKLLIQFQNNGVVDDSQLPKDRFSAERLKGVDSTLKIQPAKLEDSAVYLCASSLVKTPPTWQGNTGELFFGEGSRLTVL.